These 17 T cell receptor beta chains share one sample of origin, sequenced in a study of blood T cell repertoires in COVID-19. Clones were sequenced by immunoSEQ multiplex PCR, and TCRdb holds only the in-frame ones, with some missing. The sample lists 100,000 to 150,000 clones; more than 80% were seen once. Sequenced material: peripheral blood. The source is a woman of 80 years or more with COVID-19, enrolled during active disease.

This sequence joins TRBV23-1 and TRBJ2-7; possibly TRBD2 for D (6 bases). TRBV23-1 falls under the ORF class, with uncertain function. The CDR3 totals 16 residues. Trimming cost V 4 bases and J 2 bases, with 18 bases left between them. CDR3 residues: CASSPRGGPLTYEQYF. In nucleotides, the CDR3 is TGCGCCAGCAGTCCCCGCGGAGGGCCGCTAACCTACGAGCAGTACTTC.

This clone has just a few counts. The chain has TRBV2 and TRBJ2-5; 12 nucleotides line up with TRBD1. Germline V CDR1 and CDR2: SNHLY, FYNNEI. This CDR3 contains 16 residues. V shed 8 bases and J 6 bases; nucleotides not matched to a gene: 13. The CDR3 DNA reads TGTGCCAGCGGGTTTGGCGGGACAGGGGGCAGTAAGACCCAGTACTTC. The encoded protein is CASGFGGTGGSKTQYF.

V is TRBV5-4 and J is TRBJ1-6; possibly TRBD1 for D (6 bases). Germline CDR1 is SGHNT and CDR2 is YYREEE (reference sequence). V gave up 0 bases and J gave up 7 bases, with 8 bases separating them. The CDR3 covers 14 residues. Written as DNA, the CDR3 is TGTGCCAGCAGCTTGGAACAGGGAAATTCACCCCTCCACTTT. Its protein is CASSLEQGNSPLHF.

V and J are TRBV6-2 or TRBV6-3 and TRBJ2-7, with a tentative D call TRBD2 (6 bases). Germline V gene sequence: CDR1 MNHEY, CDR2 SVGEGT. CDR3 size: 13 residues. V was trimmed by 4 bases and J by 3 bases, leaving 10 bases between them. The CDR3 loop is CASSSVGSYEQYF. The CDR3 nucleotides are TGTGCCAGCAGTTCCGTCGGGAGCTACGAGCAGTACTTC.

In its sample, this clone was seen a few times. Other DNA sequences from this sample encode an identical CDR3 as well. The chain has TRBV11-3 and TRBJ2-3; D perhaps matches TRBD1 (6 bases). CDR1 is SGHNT, CDR2 YENEEA, per germline. Trimming left V 1 base short and J 6 bases short, with 11 bases between. CDR3 length: 14 amino acids. CDR3 DNA: TGTGCCAGCAGCTTAGCCCGGGACACCGATACGCAGTATTTT. It is translated as CASSLARDTDTQYF.

The rearrangement uses TRBV13 and TRBJ2-5; unclear D gene. Germline CDR1 reads PRHDT; CDR2 reads FYEKMQ (reference sequence). V shed 5 bases and J shed 1 base, with 8 bases lying between them. The CDR3 is 13 residues long. The CDR3 sequence is CASSTPGQETQYF. DNA for the CDR3: TGTGCCAGCAGCACCCCAGGCCAAGAGACCCAGTACTTC.

The chain joins TRBV28 to TRBJ2-1; 7 bases are a match to TRBD2. V shed 6 bases and J 2 bases; nucleotides not matched to a gene: 10. Germline CDR1 reads MDHEN; CDR2 reads SYDVKM. There are 16 residues in the CDR3. Written as DNA, the CDR3 is TGTGCCAGCAGCCCTCGAACGGGAGGCCCCTACAATGAGCAGTTCTTC. It translates to CASSPRTGGPYNEQFF.

J is TRBJ2-6 and V is TRBV18; D is undetermined. The V end lost 2 bases, the J end lost 0 bases, and 5 bases lay between the germline ends. Germline CDR1 is KGHSH and CDR2 is LQKENI. The CDR3 spans 15 residues. CDR3 DNA sequence: TGTGCCAGCTCACCAGCCAGCTCTGGGGCCAACGTCCTGACTTTC. Translation gives CASSPASSGANVLTF.

The CDR3: CASSSPPYFGYTF. For the CDR3, the DNA is TGTGCCAGCAGCTCCCCTCCCTATTTCGGCTACACCTTC. The chain couples TRBV5-4 to TRBJ1-2; D is unclear. Trimming pared 3 bases from V and 8 bases from J, leaving 14 bases between. The CDR3 totals 13 residues. CDR1 is SGHNT and CDR2 is YYREEE in the germline V gene (reference sequence).

The CDR3, as DNA: TGTGCCAGCAGTTTAAATAGCGGGAGTCTACCCTACGAGCAGTACTTC. It encodes CASSLNSGSLPYEQYF. The chain carries TRBV27 and TRBJ2-7; 9 bases fit TRBD2. The CDR3 has 16 residues. J gave up 2 bases and V 2 bases, and 7 bases lay outside the gene matches. Germline CDR1 reads MNHEY; CDR2 reads SMNVEV (reference sequence).

The chain employs TRBV7-8 and TRBJ2-4; no reliable D call. Germline V gene sequence: CDR1 SGHVS, CDR2 FQNEAQ. This CDR3 has 14 amino acids. V was trimmed by 1 base and J by 0 bases, leaving 4 bases between them. The CDR3 DNA reads TGTGCCAGCAGCTTAGATCTAGCCAAAAACATTCAGTACTTC. Its translation is CASSLDLAKNIQYF. The full variable domain, with the rest looked up from reference TRBV7-8 and TRBJ2-4, is GAGVSQSPRYKVAKRGQDVALRCDPISGHVSLFWYQQALGQGPEFLTYFQNEAQLDKSGLPSDRFFAERPEGSVSTLKIQRTQQEDSAVYLCASSLDLAKNIQYFGAGTRLSVL.

The rearrangement links TRBV10-3 to TRBJ2-6; 10 bases match TRBD1. Germline-derived CDR1 and CDR2 are ENHRY and SYGVKD. Unmatched junction bases numbered 9, after V lost 10 bases and J lost 0 bases. The CDR3 length is 17 residues. The CDR3 DNA reads TGTGCCACGGAAAGGGACAGGGGATCCTCTGGGGCCAACGTCCTGACTTTC. Protein sequence: CATERDRGSSGANVLTF.

The V and J genes are TRBV19 and TRBJ2-1; 13 bases agree with TRBD2. Trimming removed 6 bases from V and 8 bases from J; junction bases left unmatched: 10. The CDR3 extends over 16 amino acids. Germline values: CDR1 LNHDA, CDR2 SQIVND (reference sequence). CDR3 in amino acids: CASRRTSGSFLDEQFF. For the CDR3, the DNA is TGTGCCAGTAGACGGACTAGCGGGAGTTTTTTAGATGAGCAGTTCTTC.

The chain recombines TRBV7-2 with TRBJ1-1, with a tentative D call TRBD1 (6 bases). Trimming took off 1 base at V and 11 bases at J, with 14 bases between the two ends. This CDR3 region has 13 residues. Germline V gene sequence: CDR1 SGHTA, CDR2 FQGNSA. In DNA form, the CDR3 reads TGTGCCAGCAGCTTAGTAGGGGGTGAGGTGGCTTTCTTT. It is translated as CASSLVGGEVAFF.

The CDR3 coding sequence is TGTGCCAGCTCACCTCTCCCAGCCAGGGTCCCTAATCAGCCCCAGCATTTT. This sequence encodes CASSPLPARVPNQPQHF. The gene calls are TRBV18 and TRBJ1-5; the D gene is possibly TRBD1 (5 bases). CDR3 length equals 17 residues. V lost 3 bases, J lost 4 bases, and 19 bases lay in between. The germline CDR1 and CDR2 sequences are KGHSH and LQKENI.

The J gene is TRBJ1-2, the V gene TRBV5-1, with a possible D match to TRBD1 (6 bases). CDR1 and CDR2 from the germline V gene are SGHRS and YFSETQ. The CDR3 is 14 amino acids. Between the trimmed V and J ends, which lost 4 bases and 6 bases, there was a span of 16 bases. CDR3 nucleotides: TGCGCCAGCAGCGAGCTAACAGGGCCTAATGGCTACACCTTC. It encodes CASSELTGPNGYTF.

This clone was counted between two and nine times. The J gene is TRBJ1-6, the V gene TRBV9, with 9 nucleotides matching TRBD1. J gave up 5 bases and V 0 bases, and 6 bases lay outside the gene matches. This CDR3 comprises 17 residues. Germline lookup yields CDR1 SGDLS and CDR2 YYNGEE. The CDR3 sequence is CASSVDIRTGDNSPLHF. The CDR3 region has the DNA TGTGCCAGCAGCGTAGATATTCGGACAGGGGATAATTCACCCCTCCACTTT.